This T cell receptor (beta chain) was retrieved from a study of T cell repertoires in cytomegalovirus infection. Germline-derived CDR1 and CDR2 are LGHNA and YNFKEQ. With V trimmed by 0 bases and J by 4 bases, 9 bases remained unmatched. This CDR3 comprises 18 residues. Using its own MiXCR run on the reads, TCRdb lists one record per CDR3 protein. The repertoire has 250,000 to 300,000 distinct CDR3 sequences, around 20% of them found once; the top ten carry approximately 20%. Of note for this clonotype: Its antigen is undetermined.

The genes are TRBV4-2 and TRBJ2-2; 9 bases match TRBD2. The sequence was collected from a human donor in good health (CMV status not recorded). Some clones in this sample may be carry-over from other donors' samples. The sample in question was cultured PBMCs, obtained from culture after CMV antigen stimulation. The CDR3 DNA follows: TGTGCCAGCAGCCAAGATCCCAGGCTAGCGGGGTTCACCGGGGAGCTGTTTTTT. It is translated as CASSQDPRLAGFTGELFF.